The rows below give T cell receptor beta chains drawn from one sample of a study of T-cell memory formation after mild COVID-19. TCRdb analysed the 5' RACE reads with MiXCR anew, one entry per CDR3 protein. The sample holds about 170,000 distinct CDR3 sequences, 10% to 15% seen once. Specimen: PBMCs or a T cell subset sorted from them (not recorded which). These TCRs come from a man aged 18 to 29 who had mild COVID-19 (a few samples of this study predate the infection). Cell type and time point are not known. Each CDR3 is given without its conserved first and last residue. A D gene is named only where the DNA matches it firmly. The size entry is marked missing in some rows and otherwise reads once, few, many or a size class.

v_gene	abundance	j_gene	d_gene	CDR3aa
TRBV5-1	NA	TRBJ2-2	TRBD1	ASSLAGGPGELF
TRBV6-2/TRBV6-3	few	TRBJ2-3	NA	ASRASTDFTDTQY
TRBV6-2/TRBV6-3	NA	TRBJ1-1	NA	ASSYNSQNTEAF
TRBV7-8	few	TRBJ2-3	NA	ASSSLGGGVDTQY
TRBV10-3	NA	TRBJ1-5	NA	AISISSNQPQH
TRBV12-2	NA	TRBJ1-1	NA	ASRLGPGGNTEAF
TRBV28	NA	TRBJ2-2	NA	ASKGVTGELF
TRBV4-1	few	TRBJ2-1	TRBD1	ASSQGRGQTIRNEQF
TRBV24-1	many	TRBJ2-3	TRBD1	ATSAGDRSTQY
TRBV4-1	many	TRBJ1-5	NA	ASSQPKDSNQPQH
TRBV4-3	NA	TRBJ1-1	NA	ASSQDYHRNTEAF
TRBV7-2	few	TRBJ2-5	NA	ASSFASAAVGETQY
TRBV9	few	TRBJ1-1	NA	ASSVVPGNTEAF
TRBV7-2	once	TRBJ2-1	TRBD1	ASSLQTGLQF
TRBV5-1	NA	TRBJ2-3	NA	ASRPVGADTQY
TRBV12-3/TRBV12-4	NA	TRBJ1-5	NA	ASSWSGGDNQPQH
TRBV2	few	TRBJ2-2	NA	ASSDLGTGELF
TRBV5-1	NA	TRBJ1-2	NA	ASSARSGPGNYGYT
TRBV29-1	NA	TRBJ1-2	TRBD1	SATQQQGGYGYT
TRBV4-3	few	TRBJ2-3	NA	ASSQAGPPAQDTQY
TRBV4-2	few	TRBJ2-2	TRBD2	ASSLPSGGANTGELF
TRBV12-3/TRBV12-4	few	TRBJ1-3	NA	ASSLALGVLSGNTIY
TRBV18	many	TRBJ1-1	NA	ASSPSRGGTEAF
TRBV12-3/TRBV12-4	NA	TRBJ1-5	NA	ASSLGQHQPQH
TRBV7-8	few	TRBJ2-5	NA	ASSSNAGMTQY
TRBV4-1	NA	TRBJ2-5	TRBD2	ASSQLTSGEETQY
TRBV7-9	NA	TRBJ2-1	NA	ASSYLGWGIKF
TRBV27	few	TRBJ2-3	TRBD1	ASSSPGGTQY
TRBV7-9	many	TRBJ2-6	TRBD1	AILSRSGTGAMKGANVLT
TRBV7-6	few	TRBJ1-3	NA	ASSLGPGGRGSGNTIY
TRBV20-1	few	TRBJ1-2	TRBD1	SARFDRGSYGYT
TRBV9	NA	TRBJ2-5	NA	ASSVGYGQQETQY
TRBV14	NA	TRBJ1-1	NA	ASSPQMGGAF
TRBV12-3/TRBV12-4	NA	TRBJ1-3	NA	ASSLSLRFSGNTIY
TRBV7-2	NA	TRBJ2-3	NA	ASSLEGLHTQY
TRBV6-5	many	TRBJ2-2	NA	ASRAGGELF